The 30 T cell receptor beta chains below all came from one sample that was sequenced in a study of shared clonotypes between healthy human individuals. The repertoire was sequenced with immunoSEQ multiplex PCR; TCRdb's copy has only in-frame clones and lacks some. In the table there are about 980,000 clones, 76% of which are singletons. Sample: memory CD4+ T cells sorted from blood. Documented subset: CD45RA-negative fraction. The receptors come from a man aged 18 to 30 in good health.

This chain uses TRBV5-1 with TRBJ1-2, with 8 bases matching TRBD1. The CDR3 covers 15 residues. CDR1 SGHRS and CDR2 YFSETQ come from the germline V gene. The ends lost 1 base at V and 3 bases at J; junction bases unmatched: 5. Written as DNA, the CDR3 is TGCGCCAGCAGCTTGTCAGGGGGCGCGTACTATGGCTACACCTTC. The encoded protein is CASSLSGGAYYGYTF.

This clone was detected only a few times. The genes are TRBV7-9 and TRBJ1-1, with 10 nucleotides matching TRBD1. The germline V gene has CDR1 SEHNR and CDR2 FQNEAQ (reference sequence). V gave up 5 bases and J gave up 7 bases; unmatched junction bases: 4. The length of the CDR3 is 13 residues. The CDR3 loop reads CASSPGTGVEAFF. The CDR3, as DNA: TGTGCCAGCAGCCCTGGGACAGGGGTTGAAGCTTTCTTT.

The chain has TRBV5-1 and TRBJ1-1; TRBD1 matches 11 bases. Per the germline V gene, CDR1 is SGHRS and CDR2 is YFSETQ. The length of the CDR3 is 15 residues. Trimming cost V 6 bases and J 5 bases; bases outside gene matches: 9. The CDR3 DNA is TGCGCCAGCACCGAACCGGGACAGGGGGGAACTGAAGCTTTCTTT. It specifies CASTEPGQGGTEAFF.

The CDR3 loop is CASSTSGGYNEQFF. The CDR3 nucleotides read TGTGCCAGCAGCACTAGCGGGGGATACAATGAGCAGTTCTTC. The J gene is TRBJ2-1, the V gene TRBV7-3, with 11 positions matching TRBD2. V dropped 5 bases and J dropped 4; count of bases not matched to a gene: 1. This CDR3 has 14 residues. CDR1 and CDR2 (germline): SGHTA, FQGTGA.

A word on this clone: An end of the junction does not agree with germline; a read error may underlie this. The CDR3 protein is CAWSRWAGTVF. The CDR3 nucleotides read TGTGCCTGGAGTAGATGGGCAGGCACCGTCTTT. The chain recombines TRBV30 with TRBJ1-6; D gene unclear. This CDR3 spans 11 amino acids. Germline CDR1 is GTSNPN and CDR2 is SVGIG (reference sequence).

This chain connects TRBV19 to TRBJ1-6, with a possible D match to TRBD1 (5 bases). V lost 3 bases, J lost 7 bases, and 13 bases lay in between. The germline V gene encodes CDR1 LNHDA and CDR2 SQIVND (reference sequence). The CDR3 covers 15 residues. The CDR3 DNA reads as TGTGCCAGTAGTATCGGGCAGGGAACCAATTCACCCCTCCACTTT. Residues: CASSIGQGTNSPLHF. Full variable domain (outside the CDR3, taken from reference TRBV19 and TRBJ1-6): DGGITQSPKYLFRKEGQNVTLSCEQNLNHDAMYWYRQDPGQGLRLIYYSQIVNDFQKGDIAEGYSVSREKKESFPLTVTSAQKNPTAFYLCASSIGQGTNSPLHFGNGTRLTVT.

The rearrangement uses TRBV30 and TRBJ1-2; D ambiguous. Germline CDR1 GTSNPN, CDR2 SVGIG (reference sequence). The CDR3 spans 14 residues. V was pared by 5 bases and J by 0 bases, with 13 bases between. Written as DNA, the CDR3 is TGTGCCTGGCTGGCGACTCCGTCTAACTATGGCTACACCTTC. Translation: CAWLATPSNYGYTF.

Concerning this clone itself: The same CDR3 can be traced to other DNA sequences in this sample. The chain couples TRBV11-3 to TRBJ2-7; D remains unclear. Trimming stripped 6 bases from V and 7 bases from J, with 16 bases between. This CDR3 has 13 residues. Germline V gene lookup returns CDR1 SGHNT and CDR2 YENEEA. The CDR3 reads CASSPGQGREQYF. CDR3 coding DNA: TGTGCCAGCAGTCCCGGGCAAGGGCGGGAGCAGTACTTC.

The chain links TRBV30 to TRBJ2-2; TRBD1 matches at 8 bases. V lost 3 bases, J lost 1 base, and 4 bases stayed unmatched. Germline V gene lookup returns CDR1 GTSNPN and CDR2 SVGIG (reference sequence). This CDR3 is built from 15 residues. CDR3 bases: TGTGCCTGGAGGAGGGGACAGGTGAACACCGGGGAGCTGTTTTTT. Residues: CAWRRGQVNTGELFF.

This sequence joins TRBV6-4 and TRBJ1-2, with D possibly TRBD1 on 6 matching bases. Trimming shortened V by 10 bases and J by 4 bases, and 16 bases separated the two germline ends. Germline V gene data show CDR1 as MRHNA and CDR2 as SNTAGT. The CDR3 has 13 amino acids. The CDR3 spells CATRRGPAYGYTF. CDR3 sequence (DNA): TGTGCCACCCGGCGGGGGCCAGCCTATGGCTACACCTTC.

The gene calls are TRBV5-1 and TRBJ1-2; TRBD1 agrees at 10 bases. This CDR3 has 14 amino acids. V dropped 3 bases and J dropped 7; count of bases not matched to a gene: 6. Germline CDR1 SGHRS, CDR2 YFSETQ. Here the CDR3 DNA reads TGCGCCAGCAGCTCCGGGACAGGGGTTAGTGGCTACACCTTC. Protein: CASSSGTGVSGYTF.

V usage is TRBV18 and J usage is TRBJ2-2; 9 positions match TRBD1. V lost 6 bases to trimming and J lost 1 base; unmatched junction nucleotides: 9. The CDR3 runs 17 residues. Per the germline V gene, CDR1 is KGHSH and CDR2 is LQKENI. In DNA, the CDR3 is TGTGCCAGCTCCCCGATGTTGGGACAGGGGAACACCGGGGAGCTGTTTTTT. It specifies CASSPMLGQGNTGELFF.

The V call is TRBV7-6, the J call TRBJ2-5; D possibly corresponds to TRBD2 (6 bases). Germline V gene sequence: CDR1 SGHVS, CDR2 FNYEAQ. The germline V and J ends were trimmed by 1 base and 7 bases, with 13 bases remaining between them. The CDR3 loop spans 14 amino acids. The CDR3 region is CASSLGSSGGTQYF. The CDR3 DNA sequence: TGTGCCAGCAGCTTAGGTAGTAGCGGCGGGACCCAGTACTTC.

This rearrangement joins TRBV5-8 to TRBJ2-1; 11 bases align to TRBD2. The ends lost 4 bases at V and 14 bases at J; junction bases unmatched: 17. The germline V gene has CDR1 SGHTS and CDR2 YDEGEE. The CDR3 totals 16 residues. CDR3 DNA: TGTGCCAGCAGCCGTCCCATTGGACTAGCGGGCGGTCGGAAGTTCTTC. It is translated as CASSRPIGLAGGRKFF. The complete variable domain, with remaining parts taken from reference TRBV5-8 and TRBJ2-1, reads EAGVTQSPTHLIKTRGQQATLRCSPISGHTSVYWYQQALGLGLQFLLWYDEGEERNRGNFPPRFSGRQFPNYSSELNVNALELEDSALYLCASSRPIGLAGGRKFFGPGTRLTVL.

The genes are TRBV7-9 and TRBJ2-5; tentatively, D is TRBD1 (6 bases). CDR3 size: 13 residues. Deletions cut 3 bases from V and 5 bases from J, with 10 bases between. CDR1 is SEHNR, CDR2 FQNEAQ, per germline (reference sequence). The CDR3 loop is CASSLGAAETQYF. CDR3 DNA: TGTGCCAGCAGCTTGGGGGCAGCGGAGACCCAGTACTTC.

This clone has a handful of counts. This chain uses TRBV25-1 with TRBJ2-1, with D possibly matching TRBD2 (5 bases). CDR3 length equals 15 residues. CDR1 and CDR2 from the germline V gene are MGHDK and SYGVNS. V lost 6 bases to trimming and J lost 0 bases, with 12 bases between them. DNA of the CDR3: TGTGCCAGCAGCTTACTAGGAGCCTCCTACAATGAGCAGTTCTTC. Its translation is CASSLLGASYNEQFF.

The V gene is TRBV14, the J gene TRBJ1-2; no clear D gene. This CDR3 comprises 13 residues. Trimming shortened V by 0 bases and J by 8 bases, and 10 bases separated the two germline ends. Germline CDR1 reads SGHDN; CDR2 reads FVKESK. In DNA, the CDR3 is TGTGCCAGCAGCCAAGAATGGGATAGGGGCTACACCTTC. Its translation: CASSQEWDRGYTF.

This clone has a handful of counts. This chain joins TRBV4-1 and TRBJ1-2; tentative D call: TRBD1 (6 bases). There are 14 residues in the CDR3. Germline V lookup: CDR1 MGHRA, CDR2 YSYEKL. The ends were cut back, 1 base at V and 3 bases at J, with 9 bases in the middle. The CDR3 loop is CASSQGRQDYGYTF. In DNA form, the CDR3 reads TGCGCCAGCAGCCAAGGCCGACAGGACTATGGCTACACCTTC.

The genes are TRBV29-1 and TRBJ1-5, with 7 bases identical to TRBD1. The CDR3 length is 13 residues. With 5 bases clipped from V and 2 bases from J, the junction kept 3 bases outside the gene matches. The germline V gene has CDR1 SQVTM and CDR2 ANQGSEA. The CDR3 DNA reads as TGCAGCGTTTCAACAGGGGGCAATCAGCCCCAGCATTTT. Translation: CSVSTGGNQPQHF.

This clone occurred once. The J gene is TRBJ1-2, the V gene TRBV9, with 10 positions matching TRBD1. CDR1 SGDLS and CDR2 YYNGEE come from the germline V gene. Trimming at V came to 0 bases and at J to 7 bases, leaving 9 bases not matched to a gene. The CDR3 length is 16 residues. CDR3 coding DNA: TGTGCCAGCAGCGTAGAAAGGACAGGGGGAGTTCGTGGCTACACCTTC. This translates into CASSVERTGGVRGYTF.

The chain carries TRBV7-2 and TRBJ2-7; 10 bases match TRBD2. V lost 4 bases to trimming and J lost 7 bases; unmatched junction nucleotides: 1. Germline lookup yields CDR1 SGHTA and CDR2 FQGNSA. The CDR3 consists of 12 residues. The CDR3 DNA reads TGTGCCAGCAGCTCGGGACTAGCGGAGCAGTACTTC. Amino acids: CASSSGLAEQYF.

This clone was seen just once. This chain connects TRBV4-3 to TRBJ2-3; D may be TRBD1 or TRBD2 (6 bases each). V was shortened by 1 base and J by 2 bases, with 16 bases between the two germline ends. CDR3 length: 17 residues. From germline, CDR1 is LGHNA and CDR2 YSLEER. The CDR3 nucleotides read TGCGCCAGCAGCCAAGTAGGGACCGGGGGCCCCACAGATACGCAGTATTTT. Translated, it gives CASSQVGTGGPTDTQYF.

Regarding this clone: It differs at one base from a far larger clone, so likely a read error. The same CDR3 can be traced to other DNA sequences in this sample. The chain has TRBV27 and TRBJ2-7; D might be TRBD1 (5 bases). Per germline, CDR1 MNHEY and CDR2 SMNVEV (reference sequence). The CDR3 is 15 residues long. For the CDR3, the DNA is TGTGCCAGCAGTTTGCGACAGTTCAGCTCCTACGAGCAATACTTC. The encoded protein is CASSLRQFSSYEQYF.

The rearrangement joins TRBV5-1 to TRBJ1-4, with 9 bases lining up with TRBD1. Germline V gene sequence: CDR1 SGHRS, CDR2 YFSETQ. J gave up 5 bases and V 5 bases, and 4 bases lay outside the gene matches. The CDR3 runs to 14 residues. CDR3 loop: CASSPTGGNEKLFF. The DNA of the CDR3 is TGCGCCAGCAGTCCGACAGGGGGAAATGAAAAACTGTTTTTT.

The genes are TRBV7-8 and TRBJ2-7; D call uncertain. From germline, CDR1 is SGHVS and CDR2 FQNEAQ. The CDR3 consists of 12 residues. Trimming pared 4 bases from V and 6 bases from J, leaving 10 bases between. CDR3 amino acids: CASSYRVIEQYF. CDR3 DNA: TGTGCCAGCAGCTACCGCGTGATCGAGCAGTACTTC.

This chain links TRBV28 with TRBJ2-1; D perhaps matches TRBD2 (5 bases). This CDR3 comprises 14 residues. Trimming pared 7 bases from V and 0 bases from J, leaving 10 bases between. Germline V gene sequence: CDR1 MDHEN, CDR2 SYDVKM. The CDR3 spells CASMMGSSYNEQFF. The CDR3 region has the DNA TGTGCCAGCATGATGGGGAGCTCCTACAATGAGCAGTTCTTC.

The V and J genes are TRBV11-2 and TRBJ1-6; D perhaps matches TRBD1 (5 bases). The CDR3 extends over 17 amino acids. In germline, CDR1 is SGHAT, CDR2 FQNNGV. Between the trimmed V and J ends, which lost 1 base and 7 bases, there was a span of 17 bases. The CDR3 bases are TGTGCCAGCAGCTTAGTGGGGGGGACCGCCTCGAATTCACCCCTCCACTTT. Protein sequence: CASSLVGGTASNSPLHF.

V usage is TRBV5-4 and J usage is TRBJ2-1; 8 bases are a match to TRBD1. V lost 3 bases to trimming and J lost 5 bases; unmatched junction nucleotides: 7. Germline V gene data show CDR1 as SGHNT and CDR2 as YYREEE (reference sequence). CDR3 length equals 15 residues. CDR3 DNA sequence: TGTGCCAGCAGCTGGACAGGGTTGATTGACAATGAGCAGTTCTTC. This sequence encodes CASSWTGLIDNEQFF. Supplemented by reference TRBV5-4 and TRBJ2-1, the full variable domain reads ETGVTQSPTHLIKTRGQQVTLRCSSQSGHNTVSWYQQALGQGPQFIFQYYREEENGRGNFPPRFSGLQFPNYSSELNVNALELDDSALYLCASSWTGLIDNEQFFGPGTRLTVL.

In this sample, this clone turned up a few times. This chain links TRBV2 with TRBJ2-3, with TRBD2 matching 11 bases. Per germline, CDR1 SNHLY and CDR2 FYNNEI. The V and J ends lost 7 bases and 0 bases, in that order; junction bases with no gene match: 3. This CDR3 has 15 amino acids. The CDR3 region has the DNA TGTGCCAGCAAGGGGACTAGCGGAAGCACAGATACGCAGTATTTT. This encodes CASKGTSGSTDTQYF.

The chain carries TRBV7-2 and TRBJ2-7, with D possibly being TRBD2 (5 bases). Germline V gives CDR1 SGHTA, CDR2 FQGNSA. Trimming shortened V by 6 bases and J by 3 bases, and 18 bases separated the two germline ends. The CDR3 runs to 15 residues. CDR3 bases: TGTGCCAGCAGTCGAGGGCGAGGGATCCTCTACGAGCAGTACTTC. The encoded protein is CASSRGRGILYEQYF.